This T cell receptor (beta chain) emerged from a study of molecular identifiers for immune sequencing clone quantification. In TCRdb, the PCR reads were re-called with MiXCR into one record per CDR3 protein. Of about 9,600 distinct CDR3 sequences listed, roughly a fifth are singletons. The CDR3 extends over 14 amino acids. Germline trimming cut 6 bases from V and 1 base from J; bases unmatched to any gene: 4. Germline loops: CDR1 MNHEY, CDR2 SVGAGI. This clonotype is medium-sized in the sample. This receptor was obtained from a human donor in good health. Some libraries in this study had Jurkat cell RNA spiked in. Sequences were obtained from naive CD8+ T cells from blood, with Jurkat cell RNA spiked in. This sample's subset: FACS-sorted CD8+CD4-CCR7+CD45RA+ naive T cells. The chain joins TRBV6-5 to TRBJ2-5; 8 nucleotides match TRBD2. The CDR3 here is CASRVRGGQETQYF. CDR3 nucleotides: TGTGCCAGCAGAGTCCGGGGGGGCCAAGAGACCCAGTACTTC.